This T cell receptor beta chain came from a study of cytomegalovirus exposure and HLA in healthy donors. Study as a whole: Among the approximately 400 genotyped donors, 65% to 85% were placed in the Caucasian-associated ancestry cluster.

Only one count was recorded for this clone. PCR involved 60 Vbeta and 13 Jbeta primers. Assay: immunoSEQ multiplex PCR; the TCRdb copy retains only in-frame clones and omits some. The data hold about 130,000 clones, with roughly 70% observed a single time. The germline V and J ends were trimmed by 8 bases and 6 bases, with 14 bases remaining between them. The CDR3 spans 12 residues. Per the germline V gene, CDR1 is MNHEY and CDR2 is SMNVEV (reference sequence). The receptor's source is a man aged 30-40 years in good health and CMV-seronegative. The sequencing sample was made of PBMCs. The gene calls are TRBV27 and TRBJ2-7; D is ambiguous. The CDR3 region is CASFHTASEQYF. The CDR3 nucleotides read TGTGCCAGCTTCCACACGGCTAGCGAGCAGTACTTC.